This T cell receptor beta chain was recorded in a study of blood T cell repertoires in COVID-19. The length of the CDR3 is 12 residues. Deletions cut 8 bases from V and 3 bases from J, with 7 bases between. Germline V gene data show CDR1 as ENHRY and CDR2 as SYGVKD. Sequencing was performed with immunoSEQ multiplex PCR; in TCRdb, only in-frame clones are kept and a portion is missing. The repertoire holds roughly 200,000 clones, with around 84% as singletons. Sample: PBMCs or T cells enriched from blood (not recorded which). The gene calls are TRBV10-3 and TRBJ1-4; D call uncertain. The receptor comes from a woman aged 25-40 years who had been exposed to COVID-19. CDR3 protein: CAIGQANEKLFF. The DNA of the CDR3 is TGTGCCATCGGGCAGGCTAATGAAAAACTGTTTTTT.